This T cell receptor beta chain comes out of a study of T cell responses to AZD1222 COVID-19 vaccine. Study results and caveats: Rises in breadth and depth of Spike-specific TCRs came after two AZD1222 doses. Among spike-specific TCRs, nearly half reportedly target unmutated variant regions.

CDR1 and CDR2 from the germline V gene are SGHVS and FQNEAQ. J lost 4 bases, V lost 5 bases, and 9 bases had no gene match. The CDR3 runs to 16 residues. To note about this clone: Its antigen is unknown.

Only in-frame clones appear in the TCRdb table, and some are missing; sequencing was by immunoSEQ multiplex PCR. In the table there are some 150,000 clones, under 95% of which are singletons. The source is an adult in good health. The chain has TRBV7-8 and TRBJ2-2; 8 bases agree with TRBD2. The sample here was peripheral blood, taken on day 0 of MenACWY control vaccination. CDR3 in amino acids: CASSPRGGEITGELFF. CDR3 nucleotide sequence: TGTGCCAGCAGCCCCCGGGGGGGTGAAATCACCGGGGAGCTGTTTTTT.